A single sample is the source of the 19 T cell receptor beta chains below, sequenced in a study of shared clonotypes between healthy human individuals. Sequencing was performed with immunoSEQ multiplex PCR; in TCRdb, only in-frame clones are kept and a portion is missing. The sample includes 1.5 million to 2.5 million clones, less than 95% of them seen just once. CD45RO-negative, CCR7-positively selected cells formed the naive CD8 fraction, excluding terminally differentiated effector memory CD45RA+ cells. Sequencing was performed on naive CD8+ T cells sorted from blood. Every receptor here comes from a man between 18 and 35 years old in good health.

This chain uses TRBV18 with TRBJ2-5, with 7 bases aligning to TRBD2. Germline V gene data show CDR1 as KGHSH and CDR2 as LQKENI. The CDR3 is 14 amino acids. V lost 3 bases, J lost 3 bases, and 4 bases stayed unmatched. The CDR3 loop reads CASSPSSGEETQYF. CDR3 nucleotides: TGTGCCAGCTCACCCTCTAGCGGAGAAGAGACCCAGTACTTC.

The chain recombines TRBV4-1 with TRBJ2-1; D is perhaps TRBD2 (5 bases). The V and J ends lost 3 bases and 2 bases respectively, with 23 bases between them. There are 19 residues in the CDR3. Per germline, CDR1 MGHRA and CDR2 YSYEKL. DNA of the CDR3: TGCGCCAGCAGCCAGGACCCGAACGAATTACTAGAGGCCTACAATGAGCAGTTCTTC. It codes for CASSQDPNELLEAYNEQFF.

This chain joins TRBV19 and TRBJ2-1, with 10 bases that match TRBD2. The V gene end was trimmed by 3 bases and the J gene end by 7 bases; junction bases not matched to a gene: 6. This CDR3 is 15 amino acids long. Germline CDR1 LNHDA, CDR2 SQIVND (reference sequence). The CDR3 protein is CASSILAGVVNEQFF. For the CDR3, the DNA is TGTGCCAGTAGTATTCTAGCGGGAGTTGTAAATGAGCAGTTCTTC.

The chain is built from TRBV6-6 and TRBJ1-4; 7 bases map to TRBD1. With 5 bases clipped from V and 7 bases from J, the junction kept 10 bases outside the gene matches. The CDR3 runs 15 residues. Germline V lookup: CDR1 MNHNY, CDR2 SVGAGI (reference sequence). The CDR3 protein is CASSQTGVGAEKLFF. In nucleotides, the CDR3 is TGTGCCAGCAGTCAAACAGGGGTTGGGGCTGAAAAACTGTTTTTT.

The chain uses TRBV2 and TRBJ1-1, with D hard to call. Between the trimmed V and J ends, which lost 9 bases and 0 bases, there was a span of 17 bases. The V gene's germline CDR1 is SNHLY and CDR2 FYNNEI. The CDR3 is 15 amino acids. The chain's CDR3 is CARTPMTDMNTEAFF. The CDR3 DNA follows: TGTGCCAGAACCCCCATGACCGACATGAACACTGAAGCTTTCTTT.

The rearrangement joins TRBV27 to TRBJ1-6; the D is unclear. Germline CDR1 is MNHEY and CDR2 is SMNVEV (reference sequence). V lost 5 bases and J 4 bases, leaving 21 bases between the germline ends. The CDR3 loop spans 18 amino acids. The CDR3 DNA is TGTGCCAGCAGTCCTCTCCTCCGGGAGCCTTCGTATAATTCACCCCTCCACTTT. This encodes CASSPLLREPSYNSPLHF.

The chain uses TRBV27 and TRBJ1-2; TRBD1 matches 10 bases. The CDR3 covers 16 residues. Trimming removed 6 bases from V and 7 bases from J; junction bases left unmatched: 14. Germline assignment: CDR1 MNHEY and CDR2 SMNVEV (reference sequence). DNA for the CDR3: TGTGCCAGCAGAAAGCGGGGGACAGGGGAAGTAGGTGGCTACACCTTC. This encodes CASRKRGTGEVGGYTF.

As to this clone: Additional DNA sequences in this sample encode the identical CDR3. The chain links TRBV6-5 to TRBJ1-1, with TRBD1 as a possible D gene (5 bases). The CDR3 is 13 residues long. Between the trimmed V and J ends, which lost 1 base and 5 bases, there was a span of 8 bases. CDR1 and CDR2 from the germline V gene are MNHEY and SVGAGI. The chain's CDR3 is CASSYLGGTEAFF. Here the CDR3 DNA reads TGTGCCAGCAGTTACTTGGGGGGTACTGAAGCTTTCTTT.

The chain is built from TRBV7-2 and TRBJ1-6; TRBD1 might be the D (6 bases). V lost 0 bases and J lost 8, with 17 bases in between. This CDR3 has 17 amino acids. Per the germline V gene, CDR1 is SGHTA and CDR2 is FQGNSA. CDR3 residues: CASSLAGTFRGDSPLHF. CDR3 coding DNA: TGTGCCAGCAGCTTAGCTGGGACTTTCAGGGGAGATTCACCCCTCCACTTT.

The gene calls are TRBV9 and TRBJ1-5; no firm D call. The CDR3 consists of 15 residues. Trimming shortened V by 0 bases and J by 5 bases, and 12 bases separated the two germline ends. Germline V CDR1 and CDR2: SGDLS, YYNGEE. CDR3 region: CASSVDGVPHQPQHF. CDR3 nucleotides: TGTGCCAGCAGCGTAGATGGGGTCCCCCATCAGCCCCAGCATTTT.

The V gene is TRBV9, the J gene TRBJ2-7; D perhaps matches TRBD2 (6 bases). Germline CDR1 reads SGDLS; CDR2 reads YYNGEE. Trimming pared 4 bases from V and 5 bases from J, leaving 16 bases between. This CDR3 has 14 amino acids. The CDR3 DNA sequence: TGTGCCAGCAGCTCGGGCTCCGGGGGAAACGAGCAGTACTTC. It is translated as CASSSGSGGNEQYF.

CDR3 in DNA: TGTGCCAGCTCACCACCGGGGGTTTCTTATTTCGGCACAGATACGCAGTATTTT. Translating gives CASSPPGVSYFGTDTQYF. The rearrangement uses TRBV18 and TRBJ2-3; D is possibly TRBD1 or TRBD2 (5 bases each). This CDR3 is built from 18 residues. V lost 0 bases, J lost 1 base, and 17 bases lay in between. CDR1 and CDR2 (germline): KGHSH, LQKENI.

Points on this clone: One end of the junction does not line up with germline, which may come from a read error. V gene TRBV7-7 combines with J gene TRBJ2-5; D call uncertain. The CDR3 has 14 amino acids. Germline V gene lookup returns CDR1 SSHAT and CDR2 FNYEAQ (reference sequence). The CDR3 coding sequence is TGTGCTAGCAGCCTAGAAGGCGGTTGGAGGACCCAGTACTTC. Protein product: CASSLEGGWRTQYF.

Points on this clone: Other DNA sequences in this sample translate to the same CDR3. J is TRBJ2-7 and V is TRBV4-1, with 8 bases aligning to TRBD2. The CDR3 covers 15 residues. The germline gives CDR1 MGHRA, CDR2 YSYEKL. Trimming cost V 1 base and J 0 bases; bases outside gene matches: 2. CDR3 region: CASSQALAGSYEQYF. The CDR3 nucleotides are TGCGCCAGCAGCCAAGCCCTAGCGGGCTCCTACGAGCAGTACTTC.

The chain couples TRBV13 to TRBJ2-7; 9 bases agree with TRBD1. Germline CDR1 and CDR2: PRHDT and FYEKMQ (reference sequence). Germline trimming cut 5 bases from V and 5 bases from J; bases unmatched to any gene: 7. This CDR3 comprises 14 residues. Here the CDR3 reads CASSNWDRAHEQYF. The DNA for the CDR3 is TGTGCCAGCAGCAATTGGGACAGGGCCCACGAGCAGTACTTC.

V and J are TRBV30 and TRBJ2-1; TRBD1 matches 9 bases. J was trimmed by 4 bases and V by 0 bases; bases with no gene match: 7. CDR1 and CDR2 from the germline V gene are GTSNPN and SVGIG (reference sequence). The CDR3 extends over 16 amino acids. The CDR3 DNA follows: TGTGCCTGGAGTGTCAATACAGGGGGCGTATACAATGAGCAGTTCTTC. Translated: CAWSVNTGGVYNEQFF.

The rearrangement uses TRBV30 and TRBJ1-1, with 9 bases that match TRBD1. The germline V gene has CDR1 GTSNPN and CDR2 SVGIG (reference sequence). V lost 3 bases, J lost 3 bases, and 2 bases stayed unmatched. This CDR3 has 13 residues. CDR3 loop: CAWRGDRDTEAFF. The CDR3, as DNA: TGTGCCTGGAGGGGGGACAGGGACACTGAAGCTTTCTTT.

As regards this clone: Other DNA variants within this sample encode the same CDR3. This rearrangement joins TRBV6-5 to TRBJ1-1, with D unclear. Germline CDR1 is MNHEY and CDR2 is SVGAGI. Trimming pared 6 bases from V and 1 base from J, leaving 15 bases between. The length of the CDR3 is 15 residues. The CDR3 DNA reads TGTGCCAGCAGCTTAGGTGGGGAAGGGAACACTGAAGCTTTCTTT. It specifies CASSLGGEGNTEAFF.

The chain employs TRBV4-1 and TRBJ2-5; maybe TRBD2 (6 bases). CDR3 length: 16 residues. The V gene's germline CDR1 is MGHRA and CDR2 YSYEKL. Trimming stripped 1 base from V and 6 bases from J, with 18 bases between. The chain's CDR3 is CASSQGVAEFGKTQYF. The CDR3 nucleotides are TGCGCCAGCAGCCAAGGGGTAGCGGAGTTCGGAAAGACCCAGTACTTC.